The present T cell receptor beta chain was sequenced within a study of identifying expanded T cells in peripheral blood. Method: immunoSEQ multiplex PCR; TCRdb's copy keeps in-frame clones and lacks some. Here the sample spans about 80,000 clones, roughly 90% being singletons. CDR3 length: 14 amino acids. Germline assignment: CDR1 SGHRS and CDR2 YFSETQ. The germline V and J ends were trimmed by 5 bases and 0 bases, with 6 bases remaining between them. This receptor was identified in a person aged 18 to 70 in good health. The specimen was blood. This rearrangement joins TRBV5-1 to TRBJ2-6; no clear D gene. CDR3 amino acids: CASRGYSGANVLTF. The CDR3 DNA reads as TGCGCCAGCAGAGGGTACTCTGGGGCCAACGTCCTGACTTTC.